This T cell receptor beta chain was recovered during a study of blood T cell repertoires in COVID-19. Overall study context: The samples span acute and convalescent COVID-19 from the United States, Italy and Spain. PBMCs, B-cell-depleted T cells, or T cells provided the cDNA or gDNA that made up the material.

Germline V CDR1 and CDR2: ENHRY, SYGVKD. The CDR3 extends over 16 amino acids. Losses at the gene ends were 6 bases for V and 4 bases for J; bases not matched to a gene: 12. Seattle researchers signed up patients amid active infection and tracked them longitudinally. Clones were read by immunoSEQ multiplex PCR, and TCRdb kept only the in-frame ones, dropping some. The sample lists about 170,000 clones; under 90% were seen once. V usage is TRBV10-3 and J usage is TRBJ1-5, with TRBD1 matching over 7 bases. The sequenced sample was peripheral blood. This clonotype was sampled from a woman between 65 and 79 years old with COVID-19, enrolled during active disease. CDR3 amino acids: CAISREGARVNQPQHF. The CDR3 nucleotides are TGTGCCATCAGCCGGGAGGGGGCAAGGGTGAATCAGCCCCAGCATTTT.